This T cell receptor beta chain was observed in a study of cytomegalovirus exposure and HLA in healthy donors. Looking at the study overall: Some 87 million unique TCRs from HLA-typed donors were held in an early release of data. Study-level findings and limits: Sequencing had likely introduced a cluster of highly shared sequence variants as an artifact. Later analysis identified 15,000 to 20,000 TCR beta sequences associated with HLA alleles, using a false discovery rate threshold of 0.05. Later analysis identified a missense DCLRE1C variant that was linked to TCR beta V- and J-gene trimming.

CDR3 length: 14 amino acids. J gave up 4 bases and V 4 bases, and 6 bases lay outside the gene matches. Germline lookup yields CDR1 MNHEY and CDR2 SMNVEV (reference sequence). On this clone itself: Antigen specificity is unknown.

Primers: 60 Vbeta forward and 13 Jbeta reverse. Measured with immunoSEQ multiplex PCR; TCRdb has only the in-frame clones, and not every one. The sample lists approximately 160,000 clones; about three quarters were seen once. This receptor was taken from a man between 18 and 29 years old in good health and CMV-seronegative. This chain connects TRBV27 to TRBJ1-2; 7 bases are shared with TRBD1. The sample comprised PBMCs. The CDR3 is CASSSPGGSYGYTF. The CDR3 coding sequence is TGTGCCAGCAGTTCGCCAGGGGGATCCTATGGCTACACCTTC.